A single sample gave rise to the 23 T cell receptor beta chains below, sequenced in a study of PD-L1 blockade in urothelial cancer. The time point here: peripheral blood 6 weeks after treatment start. Method: immunoSEQ multiplex PCR; TCRdb's copy keeps in-frame clones and lacks some. The data contain some 120,000 clones, around 88% of them seen just once; the ten biggest clones take up more than 1.5%. The sample in question was PBMCs, obtained around atezolizumab (anti-PD-L1) treatment. These receptors were obtained from a man aged 55 to 70 with urothelial cancer.

The chain carries TRBV27 and TRBJ1-2; D is uncertain. Trimming stripped 1 base from V and 8 bases from J, with 11 bases between. CDR1 and CDR2 (germline): MNHEY, SMNVEV (reference sequence). The CDR3 runs to 13 residues. This CDR3 reads CASSLLGARGYTF. CDR3 bases: TGTGCCAGCAGTTTATTGGGCGCAAGGGGCTACACCTTC.

This sequence joins TRBV9 and TRBJ2-7; 8 positions agree with TRBD1. With V trimmed by 4 bases and J by 7 bases, 10 bases remained unmatched. Germline CDR1 is SGDLS and CDR2 is YYNGEE. The CDR3 is made up of 14 amino acids. The CDR3 sequence is CASSRTGTSLEQYF. CDR3 sequence (DNA): TGTGCCAGCAGCCGGACAGGGACCAGTTTAGAGCAGTACTTC.

This chain connects TRBV6-5 to TRBJ2-4; maybe TRBD2 (6 bases). V lost 6 bases and J lost 4, with 13 bases in between. Looked up from germline, CDR1 is MNHEY and CDR2 is SVGAGI. There are 14 residues in the CDR3. CDR3 sequence (DNA): TGTGCCAGCAGACAGGAGGGCCCGAAAAACATTCAGTACTTC. It is translated as CASRQEGPKNIQYF.

The V call is TRBV6-5, the J call TRBJ1-5; 7 nucleotides match TRBD1. The CDR3 is made up of 14 amino acids. Looked up from germline, CDR1 is MNHEY and CDR2 is SVGAGI. The V segment lost 6 bases and the J segment 3 bases; nucleotides outside the gene matches: 5. Written as DNA, the CDR3 is TGTGCCAGCAGACCGACAGGGTACAATCAGCCCCAGCATTTT. It translates to CASRPTGYNQPQHF.

The CDR3, as DNA: TGTGCCAGCAGCTTAGTCGAGACAAGCCTCGAAGCTTTCTTT. This sequence encodes CASSLVETSLEAFF. V gene TRBV7-9 combines with J gene TRBJ1-1; D gene unclear. The germline V and J ends were trimmed by 1 base and 8 bases, with 14 bases remaining between them. Per germline, CDR1 SEHNR and CDR2 FQNEAQ (reference sequence). The CDR3 loop spans 14 amino acids.

This chain uses TRBV5-1 with TRBJ1-2, with 9 bases matching TRBD1. This CDR3 is 13 amino acids long. The ends lost 7 bases at V and 8 bases at J; junction bases unmatched: 9. The germline V gene encodes CDR1 SGHRS and CDR2 YFSETQ. CDR3 nucleotide sequence: TGCGCCAGCGCAGTGGGACAGGGTCGCGGCTACACCTTC. This translates into CASAVGQGRGYTF.

V and J are TRBV7-2 and TRBJ2-5; TRBD2 is a possible D gene (5 bases). CDR3 size: 14 residues. Between the trimmed V and J ends, which lost 5 bases and 5 bases, there was a span of 15 bases. Germline CDR1 and CDR2: SGHTA and FQGNSA. The chain's CDR3 is CASSPRASRETQYF. The CDR3, as DNA: TGTGCCAGCAGCCCCCGAGCTAGCAGGGAGACCCAGTACTTC. The whole variable domain, remainder taken from reference TRBV7-2 and TRBJ2-5, is GAGVSQSPSNKVTEKGKDVELRCDPISGHTALYWYRQSLGQGLEFLIYFQGNSAPDKSGLPSDRFSAERTGGSVSTLTIQRTQQEDSAVYLCASSPRASRETQYFGPGTRLLVL.

V is TRBV4-3 and J is TRBJ1-2; D gene uncertain. This CDR3 contains 14 residues. With 1 base removed from V and 3 bases from J, the gap between germline ends came to 9 bases. Per germline, CDR1 LGHNA and CDR2 YSLEER. This CDR3 is CASSQVPFHYGYTF. The CDR3 bases are TGCGCCAGCAGCCAAGTCCCGTTTCACTATGGCTACACCTTC.

The chain carries TRBV2 and TRBJ2-5; 7 bases map to TRBD1. The CDR3 extends over 13 amino acids. Looked up from germline, CDR1 is SNHLY and CDR2 is FYNNEI. The J segment lost 3 bases and the V segment lost 7 bases, leaving 5 bases of the junction unmatched. CDR3 residues: CASTGQLKETQYF. DNA for the CDR3: TGTGCCAGCACGGGACAGCTAAAAGAGACCCAGTACTTC. Together with reference TRBV2 and TRBJ2-5, the CDR3 gives the full variable domain: EPEVTQTPSHQVTQMGQEVILRCVPISNHLYFYWYRQILGQKVEFLVSFYNNEISEKSEIFDDQFSVERPDGSNFTLKIRSTKLEDSAMYFCASTGQLKETQYFGPGTRLLVL.

This clone was observed once. This rearrangement joins TRBV5-1 to TRBJ2-5; maybe TRBD2 (7 bases). Germline V gene data show CDR1 as SGHRS and CDR2 as YFSETQ. The germline V and J ends were trimmed by 3 bases and 2 bases, with 17 bases remaining between them. The CDR3 covers 16 residues. The CDR3 sequence is CASSSGGAAGQETQYF. Written as DNA, the CDR3 is TGCGCCAGCAGCTCGGGGGGCGCGGCAGGGCAAGAGACCCAGTACTTC.

This clone showed up just once. The V and J genes are TRBV11-2 and TRBJ2-1; 11 bases map to TRBD2. The CDR3 has 16 amino acids. Germline CDR1 SGHAT, CDR2 FQNNGV. J lost 6 bases, V lost 2 bases, and 6 bases had no gene match. CDR3 region: CASSLTLAGGRNEQFF. In DNA, the CDR3 is TGTGCCAGCAGCTTAACGTTAGCGGGGGGGCGCAATGAGCAGTTCTTC. Based on the CDR3 plus reference TRBV11-2 and TRBJ2-1, the full variable domain is EAGVAQSPRYKIIEKRQSVAFWCNPISGHATLYWYQQILGQGPKLLIQFQNNGVVDDSQLPKDRFSAERLKGVDSTLKIQPAKLEDSAVYLCASSLTLAGGRNEQFFGPGTRLTVL.

V gene TRBV7-3 combines with J gene TRBJ1-2, with 8 bases that match TRBD1. This CDR3 contains 15 residues. In germline, CDR1 is SGHTA, CDR2 FQGTGA. V lost 5 bases to trimming and J lost 7 bases; unmatched junction nucleotides: 12. CDR3: CASSPTGQGAPGYTF. The CDR3 bases are TGTGCCAGCAGCCCGACGGGGCAGGGGGCGCCTGGCTACACCTTC.

The chain is built from TRBV11-3 and TRBJ2-7; D not resolved. Germline CDR1 and CDR2: SGHNT and YENEEA. Between the trimmed V and J ends, which lost 1 base and 2 bases, there was a span of 9 bases. The length of the CDR3 is 14 residues. In DNA, the CDR3 is TGTGCCAGCAGCTTAGTTAGTACCACCTACGAGCAGTACTTC. Its translation is CASSLVSTTYEQYF. The full variable domain, in which reference TRBV11-3 and TRBJ2-7 provide the parts outside the CDR3, is EAGVVQSPRYKIIEKKQPVAFWCNPISGHNTLYWYLQNLGQGPELLIRYENEEAVDDSQLPKDRFSAERLKGVDSTLKIQPAELGDSAVYLCASSLVSTTYEQYFGPGTRLTVT.

The chain joins TRBV30 to TRBJ2-7, with 9 nucleotides matching TRBD2. V shed 3 bases and J 0 bases; nucleotides not matched to a gene: 6. Germline values: CDR1 GTSNPN, CDR2 SVGIG (reference sequence). The CDR3 runs to 15 residues. The CDR3 DNA sequence: TGTGCCTGGAGCGCGGGACTAGCTAGCTCCTACGAGCAGTACTTC. Its protein is CAWSAGLASSYEQYF.

The chain combines TRBV9 with TRBJ2-1, with 10 bases aligning to TRBD1. CDR3 length: 15 residues. V dropped 4 bases and J dropped 8; count of bases not matched to a gene: 9. From germline, CDR1 is SGDLS and CDR2 YYNGEE. The CDR3, as DNA: TGTGCCAGCAGCACGGGACAGGGGCCTGGGGATGAGCAGTTCTTC. It yields the protein CASSTGQGPGDEQFF.

The chain uses TRBV7-2 and TRBJ2-7; perhaps TRBD2 as D (6 bases). Trimming cost V 5 bases and J 7 bases, with 18 bases left between them. The CDR3 extends over 14 amino acids. CDR1 and CDR2 from the germline V gene are SGHTA and FQGNSA. The CDR3 reads CASSPRDFPPEQYF. In nucleotides, the CDR3 is TGTGCCAGCAGCCCCCGGGACTTTCCTCCAGAGCAGTACTTC.

This chain connects TRBV29-1 to TRBJ2-5, with D hard to call. Germline CDR1 and CDR2: SQVTM and ANQGSEA. The germline V and J ends were trimmed by 6 bases and 3 bases, with 8 bases remaining between them. The CDR3 totals 11 residues. This CDR3 reads CSVGVEETQYF. The CDR3 DNA sequence: TGCAGCGTGGGCGTAGAAGAGACCCAGTACTTC.

The chain couples TRBV6-6 to TRBJ1-5, with 8 positions matching TRBD1. This CDR3 contains 14 residues. CDR1 MNHNY and CDR2 SVGAGI come from the germline V gene (reference sequence). After removal of 6 bases from V and 4 bases from J, the junction contained 5 bases not matched to a gene. CDR3 protein: CASRLQGENQPQHF. DNA of the CDR3: TGTGCCAGCAGACTACAGGGGGAAAATCAGCCCCAGCATTTT.

The chain couples TRBV6-1 to TRBJ1-2, with 9 bases that match TRBD1. Losses at the gene ends were 3 bases for V and 4 bases for J; bases not matched to a gene: 6. Germline loops: CDR1 MNHNS, CDR2 SASEGT. The CDR3 runs to 15 residues. In DNA form, the CDR3 reads TGTGCCAGCAGTGACCTGGGACAGGGAATCTATGGCTACACCTTC. Translation gives CASSDLGQGIYGYTF.

This clone was seen a few times. The chain joins TRBV10-3 to TRBJ1-1; 7 positions match TRBD1. There are 15 residues in the CDR3. Germline V lookup: CDR1 ENHRY, CDR2 SYGVKD. After removal of 10 bases from V and 0 bases from J, the junction contained 11 bases not matched to a gene. The CDR3 reads CATQTGLNMNTEAFF. CDR3 nucleotides: TGTGCCACCCAGACAGGGCTGAACATGAACACTGAAGCTTTCTTT.

The V gene is TRBV29-1, the J gene TRBJ1-4; 9 nucleotides match TRBD1. Germline V gene sequence: CDR1 SQVTM, CDR2 ANQGSEA. V lost 6 bases to trimming and J lost 3 bases; unmatched junction nucleotides: 8. CDR3 size: 15 residues. The CDR3 spells CSVGKGQGPNEKLFF. CDR3 nucleotide sequence: TGCAGCGTCGGCAAGGGACAGGGTCCTAATGAAAAACTGTTTTTT.

The chain recombines TRBV18 with TRBJ1-4; no clear D. Trimming left V 4 bases short and J 7 bases short, with 10 bases between. This CDR3 has 13 amino acids. Looked up from germline, CDR1 is KGHSH and CDR2 is LQKENI. The CDR3 reads CASSLGSREKLFF. CDR3 DNA: TGTGCCAGCTCACTAGGGAGCCGTGAAAAACTGTTTTTT.

The genes are TRBV18 and TRBJ1-1, with a possible D match to TRBD1 (5 bases). CDR3 length: 15 amino acids. V lost 2 bases to trimming and J lost 0 bases, with 10 bases between them. Germline-derived CDR1 and CDR2 are KGHSH and LQKENI. This CDR3 reads CASSPGAEMNTEAFF. CDR3 in DNA: TGTGCCAGCTCACCAGGGGCGGAAATGAACACTGAAGCTTTCTTT.